Below, 19 T cell receptor beta chains from the same sample are listed, as sequenced in a study of OX40 agonist ivuxolimab in advanced cancers. Sequencing was performed with immunoSEQ multiplex PCR; in TCRdb, only in-frame clones are kept and a portion is missing. The sample includes approximately 74,000 clones, roughly 86% of them seen just once. The sample in question was CD4+ or CD8+ T cells sorted from blood, obtained in a trial of the OX40 agonist ivuxolimab. All receptors derive from an adult with an advanced solid tumor such as melanoma, head and neck, liver or kidney cancer.

The chain recombines TRBV28 with TRBJ2-1, with D tentatively TRBD1 or TRBD2 (5 bases each). Germline V gene lookup returns CDR1 MDHEN and CDR2 SYDVKM. With 7 bases removed from V and 9 bases from J, the gap between germline ends came to 22 bases. This CDR3 spans 15 amino acids. As DNA, the CDR3 is TGTGCCAGCACCTCAACGGGGACCTCCGTCGGTGAGCAGTTCTTC. It encodes CASTSTGTSVGEQFF.

The chain is built from TRBV4-2 and TRBJ2-2; 7 positions match TRBD1. The CDR3 consists of 16 residues. Germline CDR1 and CDR2: LGHNA and YNFKEQ. V lost 4 bases to trimming and J lost 0 bases; unmatched junction nucleotides: 5. The CDR3 loop reads CASSPWTGPNTGELFF. CDR3 coding DNA: TGTGCCAGCAGCCCATGGACAGGCCCGAACACCGGGGAGCTGTTTTTT.

The rearrangement links TRBV7-8 to TRBJ1-1; D is unresolved. Germline assignment: CDR1 SGHVS and CDR2 FQNEAQ. V was shortened by 4 bases and J by 1 base, with 7 bases between the two germline ends. This CDR3 is 13 amino acids long. The CDR3 coding sequence is TGTGCCAGCAGCTATTCGCGGAACACTGAAGCTTTCTTT. It is translated as CASSYSRNTEAFF. Looking up the rest from reference TRBV7-8 and TRBJ1-1 gives the full variable domain: GAGVSQSPRYKVAKRGQDVALRCDPISGHVSLFWYQQALGQGPEFLTYFQNEAQLDKSGLPSDRFFAERPEGSVSTLKIQRTQQEDSAVYLCASSYSRNTEAFFGQGTRLTVV.

The chain links TRBV2 to TRBJ2-1, with 10 bases fitting TRBD2. The CDR3 spans 16 residues. The V gene end was trimmed by 5 bases and the J gene end by 9 bases; junction bases not matched to a gene: 13. CDR1 and CDR2 (germline): SNHLY, FYNNEI. CDR3 in DNA: TGTGCCAGCAGTTGGGCCGGGACTAGCGTATCGGGTGAGCAGTTCTTC. Translating gives CASSWAGTSVSGEQFF.

The chain joins TRBV28 to TRBJ2-4, with D possibly matching TRBD1 (5 bases). Germline V CDR1 and CDR2: MDHEN, SYDVKM. This CDR3 has 12 residues. V was trimmed by 8 bases and J by 8 bases, leaving 13 bases between them. CDR3 region: CASSGLSDIQYF. The CDR3 region has the DNA TGTGCCAGCTCAGGGTTAAGCGACATTCAGTACTTC.

The gene calls are TRBV7-9 and TRBJ2-1; D remains unclear. The V and J ends lost 8 bases and 5 bases respectively, with 10 bases between them. CDR1 is SEHNR, CDR2 FQNEAQ, per germline (reference sequence). This CDR3 has 12 amino acids. The CDR3 here is CASHGYHNEQFF. DNA for the CDR3: TGTGCCAGCCACGGGTATCACAATGAGCAGTTCTTC.

J is TRBJ2-5 and V is TRBV6-5; 8 bases are shared with TRBD2. Germline CDR1 and CDR2: MNHEY and SVGAGI. The CDR3 runs to 15 residues. Trimming removed 5 bases from V and 6 bases from J; junction bases left unmatched: 11. In DNA, the CDR3 is TGTGCCAGCAGTGCCGTTGAGAGCGGGAGAAAGACCCAGTACTTC. This codes for CASSAVESGRKTQYF.

This sequence joins TRBV11-2 and TRBJ2-3; 8 bases map to TRBD2. CDR1 SGHAT and CDR2 FQNNGV come from the germline V gene. This CDR3 region has 16 residues. V shed 5 bases, J shed 7 bases, and the junction held 14 bases outside the gene matches. Here the CDR3 DNA reads TGTGCCAGCAGCCAGAACCACGGGACTAGGGGGAATACGCAGTATTTT. Translated: CASSQNHGTRGNTQYF.

The rearrangement links TRBV12-5 to TRBJ2-3; TRBD2 agrees at 9 bases. Per the germline V gene, CDR1 is LGHNT and CDR2 is FRNRAP. J lost 1 base, V lost 5 bases, and 4 bases had no gene match. The CDR3 is made up of 15 amino acids. The CDR3 nucleotides read TGTGCTAGTGGTCATGGCGGGGGGGGCACAGATACGCAGTATTTT. Its protein product is CASGHGGGGTDTQYF.

This clone has only a few counts. The gene calls are TRBV2 and TRBJ2-1; perhaps D is TRBD1 or TRBD2 (6 bases each). Per germline, CDR1 SNHLY and CDR2 FYNNEI. The length of the CDR3 is 16 residues. Between the trimmed V and J ends, which lost 1 base and 7 bases, there was a span of 17 bases. The CDR3: CASSEGGAQGGNEQFF. The CDR3, as DNA: TGTGCCAGCAGTGAAGGCGGGGCACAGGGTGGGAATGAGCAGTTCTTC. Looking up the rest from reference TRBV2 and TRBJ2-1 gives the full variable domain: EPEVTQTPSHQVTQMGQEVILRCVPISNHLYFYWYRQILGQKVEFLVSFYNNEISEKSEIFDDQFSVERPDGSNFTLKIRSTKLEDSAMYFCASSEGGAQGGNEQFFGPGTRLTVL.

J is TRBJ2-7 and V is TRBV2; 8 nucleotides line up with TRBD1. Germline assignment: CDR1 SNHLY and CDR2 FYNNEI. With V trimmed by 6 bases and J by 4 bases, 5 bases remained unmatched. CDR3 length: 13 residues. The CDR3 loop is CASRSWTGYEQYF. The CDR3 DNA follows: TGTGCCAGCAGATCTTGGACAGGGTACGAGCAGTACTTC.

The chain has TRBV7-9 and TRBJ2-3, with D hard to call. CDR1 is SEHNR, CDR2 FQNEAQ, per germline (reference sequence). The CDR3 is 13 residues long. V lost 4 bases to trimming and J lost 0 bases, with 5 bases between them. DNA of the CDR3: TGTGCCAGCAGCTCCCACAGCACAGATACGCAGTATTTT. It translates to CASSSHSTDTQYF.

This chain connects TRBV19 to TRBJ2-7, with 7 positions matching TRBD2. Per the germline V gene, CDR1 is LNHDA and CDR2 is SQIVND (reference sequence). Unmatched junction bases numbered 5, after V lost 2 bases and J lost 1 base. CDR3 length equals 15 residues. Here the CDR3 DNA reads TGTGCCAGTAGTATATTTGGAGCGGGGTCCTACGAGCAGTACTTC. Its translation: CASSIFGAGSYEQYF.

V usage is TRBV4-1 and J usage is TRBJ2-7; 7 bases line up with TRBD2. The germline V gene encodes CDR1 MGHRA and CDR2 YSYEKL. Trimming removed 1 base from V and 4 bases from J; junction bases left unmatched: 7. CDR3 length equals 15 residues. The CDR3 sequence: CASSQARLAVYEQYF. Here the CDR3 DNA reads TGCGCCAGCAGCCAAGCCCGCCTAGCGGTTTACGAGCAGTACTTC.

This chain connects TRBV4-2 to TRBJ1-3, with a tentative D call TRBD1 (5 bases). V was trimmed by 0 bases and J by 5 bases, leaving 14 bases between them. This CDR3 region has 16 residues. Looked up from germline, CDR1 is LGHNA and CDR2 is YNFKEQ. The CDR3 DNA reads TGTGCCAGCAGCCAAGATCTCCCCACAGGACGAAACACCATATATTTT. Encoded protein: CASSQDLPTGRNTIYF.

The chain carries TRBV5-6 and TRBJ2-1; TRBD2 aligns across 13 bases. The J segment lost 12 bases and the V segment lost 4 bases, leaving 10 bases of the junction unmatched. Germline values: CDR1 SGHDT, CDR2 YYEEEE. The CDR3 has 15 amino acids. CDR3 sequence (DNA): TGTGCCAGCAGCCCGGGACTAGCGGGATCCTCGGGGCAGTTCTTC. Translation: CASSPGLAGSSGQFF.

The chain employs TRBV7-2 and TRBJ2-6; D not certain. Trimming removed 10 bases from V and 0 bases from J, with 7 bases in between. The CDR3 runs to 13 residues. The germline V gene has CDR1 SGHTA and CDR2 FQGNSA. CDR3 nucleotides: TGTGCCATTCACCTCTCTGGGGCCAACGTCCTGACTTTC. Translated, it gives CAIHLSGANVLTF.

The chain couples TRBV6-5 to TRBJ1-5; tentative D call: TRBD1 (6 bases). Germline V gives CDR1 MNHEY, CDR2 SVGAGI. V lost 3 bases, J lost 6 bases, and 15 bases lay in between. CDR3 length equals 15 residues. Here the CDR3 reads CASSYTGRVPQPQHF. The CDR3 DNA reads as TGTGCCAGCAGTTATACAGGGAGGGTCCCTCAGCCCCAGCATTTT.

This rearrangement joins TRBV9 to TRBJ1-2, with no clear D. The CDR3 contains 13 residues. The germline CDR1 and CDR2 sequences are SGDLS and YYNGEE. V was pared by 0 bases and J by 5 bases, with 8 bases between. The DNA for the CDR3 is TGTGCCAGCAGCGTAGGGGGAGGTTATGGCTACACCTTC. The encoded protein is CASSVGGGYGYTF.